These T cell receptor beta chains were read from a single sample in a study of CD8 T cells in Susac syndrome. MiXCR, run by TCRdb on the immunoSEQ multiplex PCR reads, gives a single entry per CDR3 protein. The table has tens of thousands of distinct CDR3 sequences, 94% seen once; the top ten hold 0.25% to 0.3%. Sequencing used CD8+ T cells from PBMCs. All receptors derive from a human donor in good health. The conserved cysteine and the conserved F or W are not part of the CDR3 here. The order of the fields is CDR3 protein, V gene.

ATSRDDPGTGAYEQY | TRBV15
ASSRQGSEAF | TRBV27
ASKGQSSYNEQF | TRBV28
ASRARGSYNEQF | TRBV2
SVERGTKTYGYT | TRBV29-1
ASSLSAGPGNEQF | TRBV7-9
ASKGNRNPSPKPDYGYT | TRBV12-3/TRBV12-4
SAIQPRESSYNSPLH | TRBV20-1
ASSLGQGISGYT | TRBV13
ASSWGQGGNSPLH | TRBV13
ASSHIDQGAKETQY | TRBV7-9
ASSSSNEQF | TRBV12-3/TRBV12-4
SVIPQAKQETQY | TRBV29-1
SVGGGQTSSYEQY | TRBV29-1
ASGGNGNQPQH | TRBV9
ASSEWQGYEQY | TRBV6-4
SASYEQF | TRBV20-1
ATTIGAASSTDTQY | TRBV15
ASSSIGPPQH | TRBV6-5
ASSLSGDGQGGETQY | TRBV27
ASSAASTAGELF | TRBV9
ASSDEATSYNEQF | TRBV6-4
ASSKRESQGVQPQH | TRBV21-1
SARDPPGYT | TRBV20-1
ASSIGNSAYEQY | TRBV9
SANLVLGALTDTQY | TRBV20-1
SASTRTGGSKDEQF | TRBV29-1
ASSIVAGEALETQY | TRBV7-3
ASSFGMVEQF | TRBV7-2
ASSFDSNQPQH | TRBV9
ASSLAIGGANVLT | TRBV7-9
ASSPDGYSNQPQH | TRBV7-2
ASSQDRGHTEAF | TRBV3-1
ASSLIRAGGYNEQF | TRBV7-2
ASSKAGGTNYGYT | TRBV6-4
ASSLTSYEQY | TRBV7-9
SAGTLAMGRGSYEQY | TRBV20-1
ASSQVEGNQPQH | TRBV4-2
ASSPTNKGFKNIQY | TRBV9
ASSLQDTFYEQY | TRBV5-6
SARDGGLGGLSREQY | TRBV20-1